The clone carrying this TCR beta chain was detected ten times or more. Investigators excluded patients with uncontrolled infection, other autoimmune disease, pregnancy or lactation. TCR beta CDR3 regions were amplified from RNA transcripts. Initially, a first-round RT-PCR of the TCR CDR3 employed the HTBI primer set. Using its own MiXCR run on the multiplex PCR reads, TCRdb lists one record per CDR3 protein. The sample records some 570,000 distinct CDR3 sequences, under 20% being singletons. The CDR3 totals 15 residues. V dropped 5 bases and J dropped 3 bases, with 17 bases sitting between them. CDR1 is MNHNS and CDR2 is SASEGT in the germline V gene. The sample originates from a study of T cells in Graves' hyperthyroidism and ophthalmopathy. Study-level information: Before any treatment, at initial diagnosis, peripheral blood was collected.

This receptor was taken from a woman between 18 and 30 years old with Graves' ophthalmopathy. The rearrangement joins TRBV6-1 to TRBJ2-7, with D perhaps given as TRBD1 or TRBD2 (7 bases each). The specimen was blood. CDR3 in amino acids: CASSPQGGQLYEQYF. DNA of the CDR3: TGTGCCAGCAGTCCCCAGGGGGGGCAACTCTACGAGCAGTACTTC.